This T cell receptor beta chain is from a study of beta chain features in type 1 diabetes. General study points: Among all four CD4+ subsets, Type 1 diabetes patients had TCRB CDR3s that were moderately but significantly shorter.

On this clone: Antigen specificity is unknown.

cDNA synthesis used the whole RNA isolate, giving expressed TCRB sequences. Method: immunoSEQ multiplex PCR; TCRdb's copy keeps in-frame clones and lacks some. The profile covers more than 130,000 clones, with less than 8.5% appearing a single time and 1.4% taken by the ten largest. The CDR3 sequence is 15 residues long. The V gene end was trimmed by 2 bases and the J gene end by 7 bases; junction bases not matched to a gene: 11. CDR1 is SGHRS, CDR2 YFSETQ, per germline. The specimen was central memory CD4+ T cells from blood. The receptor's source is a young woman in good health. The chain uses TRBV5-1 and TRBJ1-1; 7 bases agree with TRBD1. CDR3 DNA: TGCGCCAGCAGCTTTGTCCCCGGGACAGATCTTGAAGCTTTCTTT. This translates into CASSFVPGTDLEAFF.